Listed here are 20 T cell receptor beta chains from one sample, sequenced in a study of early T cells in non-severe SARS-CoV-2 infection. TCRdb re-called the 5' RACE reads through MiXCR, storing one row per CDR3 protein. The data show about 22,000 distinct CDR3 sequences, 4.7% seen once. Sequencing input: whole blood. The receptors were gathered from an adult who was a healthcare worker with PCR-confirmed SARS-CoV-2 infection or an uninfected control (not recorded which).

This chain joins TRBV27 and TRBJ2-5; D is tentatively TRBD1 or TRBD2 (5 bases each). The CDR3 is 16 amino acids. Trimming pared 5 bases from V and 2 bases from J, leaving 18 bases between. Germline CDR1 reads MNHEY; CDR2 reads SMNVEV (reference sequence). The CDR3: CASSRRTRGNQETQYF. The CDR3 DNA reads as TGTGCCAGCAGTCGACGTACTAGGGGAAATCAAGAGACCCAGTACTTC.

This clonotype was counted between two and nine times. The rearrangement links TRBV11-3 to TRBJ2-4, with TRBD1 matching 7 bases. CDR3 size: 14 residues. Germline V gene sequence: CDR1 SGHNT, CDR2 YENEEA. The J segment lost 10 bases and the V segment lost 0 bases, leaving 6 bases of the junction unmatched. DNA for the CDR3: TGTGCCAGCAGCTTAGATCGGACAGGACGGATTCAGTACTTC. The encoded protein is CASSLDRTGRIQYF.

The rearrangement joins TRBV5-6 to TRBJ1-3; a weak D match, TRBD1 (6 bases). V shed 3 bases and J shed 0 bases, with 13 bases lying between them. The germline CDR1 and CDR2 sequences are SGHDT and YYEEEE. The CDR3 covers 16 residues. CDR3 sequence (DNA): TGTGCCAGCAGCTGGCAGGGGCTAAGCTCTGGAAACACCATATATTTT. Amino acid sequence: CASSWQGLSSGNTIYF.

This clonotype came up many times. The chain joins TRBV27 to TRBJ1-3; D uncertain. Germline CDR1 reads MNHEY; CDR2 reads SMNVEV (reference sequence). Trimming left V 5 bases short and J 0 bases short, with 11 bases between. The CDR3 loop spans 15 amino acids. CDR3 sequence reads: CASSPILSSGNTIYF. In DNA form, the CDR3 reads TGTGCCAGCAGTCCAATACTGTCCTCTGGAAACACCATATATTTT.

The chain recombines TRBV10-3 with TRBJ1-5; D remains unclear. V dropped 3 bases and J dropped 9 bases, with 12 bases sitting between them. CDR3 length: 13 amino acids. CDR1 is ENHRY and CDR2 is SYGVKD in the germline V gene. CDR3 bases: TGTGCCATCAGTGATGACCGAGATCGGCCCCAGCATTTT. Its protein is CAISDDRDRPQHF.

This clonotype was observed a few times. V usage is TRBV7-2 and J usage is TRBJ2-7, with no clear D. The CDR3 runs to 12 residues. The ends were cut back, 1 base at V and 3 bases at J, with 4 bases in the middle. Germline CDR1 and CDR2: SGHTA and FQGNSA. This chain's CDR3 is CASSLGSYEQYF. The CDR3 coding sequence is TGTGCCAGCAGCTTAGGCAGCTACGAGCAGTACTTC.

This clonotype turned up a few times. The chain couples TRBV2 to TRBJ1-6; D not certain. Trimming shortened V by 7 bases and J by 1 base, and 11 bases separated the two germline ends. The CDR3 length is 15 residues. Germline loops: CDR1 SNHLY, CDR2 FYNNEI. Here the CDR3 DNA reads TGTGCCAGCAATGGGTTGGGGTCCTATAATTCACCCCTCCACTTT. Protein sequence: CASNGLGSYNSPLHF.

This clonotype was observed a few times. The chain employs TRBV5-1 and TRBJ1-1; 7 bases are shared with TRBD1. CDR1 and CDR2 (germline): SGHRS, YFSETQ. Unmatched junction bases numbered 4, after V lost 4 bases and J lost 1 base. The CDR3 sequence is 14 residues long. This CDR3 reads CASSQDRSNTEAFF. CDR3 nucleotides: TGCGCCAGCAGCCAGGACAGGTCGAACACTGAAGCTTTCTTT.

This clonotype was counted only a few times. The rearrangement links TRBV21-1 to TRBJ2-6. TRBV21-1 is a known pseudogene. The CDR3 has 14 residues. This chain's CDR3 is CASRRPSGANVLTF. The DNA for the CDR3 is TGTGCCAGCAGGAGACCCTCTGGGGCCAACGTCCTGACTTTC.

This clonotype qualifies as medium-sized (0.01 to 0.1%). The chain combines TRBV6-6 with TRBJ2-5; possible D gene TRBD2, 5 bases. CDR1 and CDR2 (germline): MNHNY, SVGAGI (reference sequence). The CDR3 loop spans 14 amino acids. The ends were cut back, 5 bases at V and 4 bases at J, with 14 bases in the middle. CDR3 DNA: TGTGCCAGCAGTGACCCCCGGACTGCAGAGACCCAGTACTTC. This sequence encodes CASSDPRTAETQYF.

This clonotype was counted many times. The CDR3 DNA reads as TGTGCCAGCAGCCCGGGGACAGGACCCCAGCATTTT. This gives the protein CASSPGTGPQHF. The genes are TRBV5-6 and TRBJ1-5; 8 positions agree with TRBD1. Germline trimming cut 4 bases from V and 10 bases from J; bases unmatched to any gene: 4. Germline values: CDR1 SGHDT, CDR2 YYEEEE. The CDR3 is 12 amino acids.

This rearrangement joins TRBV29-1 to TRBJ1-1, with TRBD1 identical over 7 bases. Germline values: CDR1 SQVTM, CDR2 ANQGSEA. The CDR3 covers 12 residues. The J segment lost 5 bases and the V segment lost 6 bases, leaving 6 bases of the junction unmatched. The CDR3 is CSVDRERTEAFF. CDR3 DNA: TGCAGCGTCGACAGGGAGCGAACTGAAGCTTTCTTT.

This clonotype occurred many times. The chain links TRBV5-1 to TRBJ1-2; the D is unclear. V shed 0 bases and J shed 2 bases, with 14 bases lying between them. The CDR3 spans 16 residues. Germline V lookup: CDR1 SGHRS, CDR2 YFSETQ. The CDR3 nucleotides read TGCGCCAGCAGCTTGGGAGTTGGGATGCTAAACTATGGCTACACCTTC. Its protein is CASSLGVGMLNYGYTF.

This clonotype was detected only a few times. The rearrangement uses TRBV9 and TRBJ2-7, with unresolved D. Between the trimmed V and J ends, which lost 4 bases and 0 bases, there was a span of 20 bases. Germline V gene lookup returns CDR1 SGDLS and CDR2 YYNGEE. The CDR3 runs to 17 residues. This CDR3 reads CASSHPFGQPNSYEQYF. The CDR3 bases are TGTGCCAGCAGCCATCCGTTTGGGCAGCCTAACTCCTACGAGCAGTACTTC.

This clonotype was observed at least ten times. This chain links TRBV5-4 with TRBJ1-3; D gene uncertain. V lost 0 bases and J 0 bases, leaving 13 bases between the germline ends. The CDR3 is 17 amino acids. Germline CDR1 and CDR2: SGHNT and YYREEE (reference sequence). The CDR3 region has the DNA TGTGCCAGCAGCTTGGGACACCCTCAGTACTCTGGAAACACCATATATTTT. Translating it yields CASSLGHPQYSGNTIYF.

This clonotype was recorded many times. The gene calls are TRBV20-1 and TRBJ2-1, with 14 nucleotides matching TRBD2. Unmatched junction bases numbered 6, after V lost 1 base and J lost 13 bases. The CDR3 sequence is 14 residues long. CDR1 DFQATT and CDR2 SNEGSKA come from the germline V gene (reference sequence). This chain's CDR3 is CSARGGTSGGPQFF. CDR3 nucleotides: TGCAGTGCTAGAGGTGGGACTAGCGGGGGTCCCCAGTTCTTC.

This clonotype was picked up a small number of times. The chain uses TRBV30 and TRBJ2-2; 9 bases line up with TRBD1. CDR3 size: 15 residues. V gave up 0 bases and J gave up 5 bases; unmatched junction bases: 4. CDR1 is GTSNPN, CDR2 SVGIG, per germline (reference sequence). The CDR3 DNA sequence: TGTGCCTGGAGTGTACGACAGGGGGGAACCGGGGAGCTGTTTTTT. Translation: CAWSVRQGGTGELFF.

This clonotype appeared a few times. This sequence joins TRBV7-6 and TRBJ2-2; maybe TRBD1 (6 bases). V was clipped by 2 bases and J by 2 bases, with 12 bases between them. Germline CDR1 SGHVS, CDR2 FNYEAQ. The CDR3 totals 16 residues. The CDR3 coding sequence is TGTGCCAGCAGCTTACGCGACAGGATCAACACCGGGGAGCTGTTTTTT. Amino acids: CASSLRDRINTGELFF.

This clonotype has at least ten counts. J is TRBJ2-1 and V is TRBV19; D is unclear. CDR1 is LNHDA and CDR2 is SQIVND in the germline V gene (reference sequence). The CDR3 consists of 11 residues. Between the trimmed V and J ends, which lost 4 bases and 8 bases, there was a span of 6 bases. The chain's CDR3 is CASSNSDEQFF. The CDR3 DNA follows: TGTGCCAGTAGTAACTCCGATGAGCAGTTCTTC. The whole variable domain, remainder taken from reference TRBV19 and TRBJ2-1, is DGGITQSPKYLFRKEGQNVTLSCEQNLNHDAMYWYRQDPGQGLRLIYYSQIVNDFQKGDIAEGYSVSREKKESFPLTVTSAQKNPTAFYLCASSNSDEQFFGPGTRLTVL.

This clonotype was recorded at least ten times. This chain connects TRBV18 to TRBJ2-2; possibly TRBD1 or TRBD2 for D (5 bases each). The germline CDR1 and CDR2 sequences are KGHSH and LQKENI. The CDR3 contains 16 residues. Trimming took 3 bases from V and 4 from J, leaving 15 bases between them. The CDR3 sequence: CASSPRGAAPTGELFF. CDR3 DNA sequence: TGTGCCAGCTCACCGCGAGGGGCGGCTCCCACCGGGGAGCTGTTTTTT.